Only a few counts were recorded for the clone carrying this T cell receptor (beta chain). Source study methods: CDR3 differences across clinicopathological groups were used to build a distant-metastasis classifier for papillary thyroid cancer. Via MiXCR, TCRdb re-called the PCR reads. Clone size and V and J calls follow TCRdb, not the original study. Of about 13,000 clones in the sample, 33% were seen once. In germline, CDR1 is SNHLY, CDR2 FYNNEI. There are 10 residues in the CDR3. Trimming took 4 bases from V and 8 from J, leaving 2 bases between them. The source of the sample is a study of metastatic and nonmetastatic thyroid tumors. There were no patients who had received any treatment before thyroid surgery.

The receptor comes from a male donor with papillary thyroid cancer or a benign thyroid nodule (not recorded which). Some clones in this sample may be carry-over from other donors' samples. The V gene is TRBV2, the J gene TRBJ2-2; no clear D gene. The sequencing sample was made of tumor tissue. As DNA, the CDR3 is TGTGCCAGCAGTGTGGGGGAGCTGTTTTTT. It encodes CASSVGELFF.